This is a list of T cell receptor beta chains from one sample in a study of cytomegalovirus exposure and HLA in healthy donors. The assay was immunoSEQ multiplex PCR, and TCRdb's table has in-frame clones only and misses some. Here the sample spans about 120,000 clones, roughly three fifths being singletons. Specimen: PBMCs. Receptors originate from a woman in her 40s in good health and CMV-seropositive. The conserved cysteine and the conserved F or W are not part of the CDR3 here.

TRBJ1-2 | TRBV28 | ASSWENTYGYT
TRBJ1-1 | TRBV29-1 | SVGQRQATEAF
NA | TRBV6-5 | ASSYSTGETYEQY
TRBJ2-7 | TRBV27 | ASSSSGYEQY
TRBJ2-2 | TRBV6-1 | ASSERSAGRGTGELF
TRBJ2-7 | TRBV27 | ASKYSSGSSEQY
TRBJ1-1 | TRBV5-8 | ASSLGTSGSAF
TRBJ2-5 | TRBV9 | ASSVAPAAPGADYQETQY
TRBJ1-3 | TRBV5-5 | ASSLELISGNTIY
TRBJ2-7 | TRBV10-3 | AISDQYEQY
NA | TRBV4-3 | ASSQGYAEGLSSYEQY
TRBJ2-7 | TRBV28 | ASATAGREQY
TRBJ1-5 | TRBV7-3 | ASSLKPPDRAIQPQH
TRBJ2-1 | TRBV7-9 | ASSLATSYNEQF
TRBJ2-1 | TRBV7-3 | ASSLTPFPEAGSYNEQF
TRBJ2-1 | TRBV19 | ASRDREGGSYNEQF
TRBJ1-5 | TRBV18 | ASSLVGTGGTQPQH
TRBJ2-5 | TRBV11-2 | ASSKDRGRETQY
TRBJ2-7 | TRBV27 | ASSSGLAIYEQY
TRBJ2-1 | TRBV7-3 | ASSLNSGNGGNEQF
TRBJ1-5 | TRBV30 | AWSEGHRGNQPQH
TRBJ1-2 | TRBV6-1 | ASSEQGRFTHSYGYT
TRBJ2-7 | TRBV28 | ASSSSPRAHEQY
TRBJ2-7 | TRBV19 | ASSPGGAYEQY
TRBJ2-7 | TRBV4-1 | ASSPGTAYREQY
TRBJ1-1 | TRBV5-1 | ASSLEVGGTEAF
TRBJ1-4 | TRBV5-1 | ASSLGGTGEKLF
TRBJ2-1 | TRBV28 | ASSRLHIQGAQREQF
TRBJ1-4 | TRBV6-6 | ASGSGTTNEKLF
TRBJ1-1 | TRBV30 | AWDQGLGTEAF
TRBJ2-7 | TRBV4-3 | ASSLGLAVTYEQY
TRBJ2-1 | TRBV4-3 | ASSQDPSGGAFGEQF
TRBJ2-1 | TRBV6-5 | ASSYSRQGRYNEQF
TRBJ2-2 | TRBV27 | ASSFDRVGTGELF
TRBJ1-3 | TRBV19 | ASGTYRAPTGNTIY
TRBJ1-2 | TRBV6-4 | ASSPGTGTEGYT
TRBJ2-7 | TRBV4-1 | ASSPGTADAYEQY
TRBJ2-5 | TRBV6-5 | ASSQKDRVETQY
TRBJ1-2 | TRBV9 | ASSASIGSEGYGYT
TRBJ2-5 | TRBV5-1 | ASSLGLARQETQY
TRBJ1-1 | TRBV4-1 | ASSQDGSGTGRFEAF
TRBJ2-1 | TRBV5-3 | ARSLGSRTGISHNEQF
TRBJ1-4 | TRBV18 | ASSPTTGFRVNDGKLF
TRBJ2-7 | TRBV5-4 | ASSREAGPLEVEQY
TRBJ2-7 | TRBV30 | AWSVRRGYEQY
TRBJ2-5 | TRBV4-1 | ASSQGAPGQPQETQY
TRBJ1-3 | TRBV7-9 | ASSFSDTPSGNTIY
TRBJ1-3 | TRBV6-1 | ASSELDSSPSDTIY
TRBJ2-5 | TRBV5-4 | ASSSTSGRGETQY
TRBJ2-7 | TRBV5-1 | ASSNPQGTYEQY
TRBJ2-3 | TRBV15 | ATSRDPGGTNTQY
TRBJ2-3 | TRBV2 | ASSEADFTDTQY
TRBJ1-1 | TRBV9 | ASSPLPRANTEAF
TRBJ2-7 | TRBV21-1 | ASSKLAGDHEQY
TRBJ2-5 | TRBV28 | ASSLFDGSRSQY
TRBJ2-7 | TRBV2 | ASNPGGIEQY
TRBJ1-5 | TRBV9 | ASSSIRQARNQPQH
TRBJ2-1 | TRBV7-2 | ASSLWRATGAPNEQF
TRBJ2-7 | TRBV6-5 | ASSPGTSGTEQY